A single sample gave rise to the 13 T cell receptor beta chains below, sequenced in a study of T cell changes during pregnancy in multiple sclerosis. Libraries were prepared by immunoSEQ multiplex PCR; TCRdb keeps only in-frame clonotypes and omits some of them. The profile shows tens of thousands of clones, approximately 92% of them singletons. Sequencing used CD8+ T cells from peripheral blood mononuclear cells, obtained in the third trimester of pregnancy. The receptor source for this set is a female donor with multiple sclerosis, enrolled in a pregnancy study.

The gene calls are TRBV7-9 and TRBJ2-7; 8 bases agree with TRBD2. CDR1 and CDR2 (germline): SEHNR, FQNEAQ (reference sequence). V lost 5 bases to trimming and J lost 2 bases; unmatched junction nucleotides: 11. This CDR3 comprises 16 residues. For the CDR3, the DNA is TGTGCCAGCAGCACCCCCTCCGGACTAGCCCCCTACGAGCAGTACTTC. Its protein is CASSTPSGLAPYEQYF.

This chain joins TRBV13 and TRBJ2-5; 8 bases fit TRBD1. The J call is doubtful: the DNA matches TRBJ2-7 better. The CDR3 consists of 15 residues. Germline V lookup: CDR1 PRHDT, CDR2 FYEKMQ (reference sequence). CDR3 residues: CASSLGLGQGYEQYF. The CDR3 DNA sequence: TGTGCCAGCAGCTTAGGCCTCGGACAGGGCTACGAGCAGTACTTC.

The chain uses TRBV29-1 and TRBJ2-5, with a weak D call TRBD2 (5 bases). This CDR3 region has 12 residues. V lost 2 bases, J lost 3 bases, and 7 bases lay in between. Germline V gives CDR1 SQVTM, CDR2 ANQGSEA. CDR3 sequence reads: CSVEREEETQYF. In DNA form, the CDR3 reads TGCAGCGTTGAACGGGAAGAAGAGACCCAGTACTTC.

This clone was detected only a few times. V usage is TRBV4-1 and J usage is TRBJ1-5; no reliable D call. V gave up 1 base and J gave up 7 bases, with 8 bases separating them. Germline V CDR1 and CDR2: MGHRA, YSYEKL. The CDR3 has 13 amino acids. The CDR3 protein is CASSQVPGQPQHF. CDR3 DNA sequence: TGCGCCAGCAGCCAAGTACCCGGGCAGCCCCAGCATTTT.

The rearrangement joins TRBV28 to TRBJ1-2, with 10 bases identical to TRBD1. The V and J ends lost 8 bases and 5 bases, in that order; junction bases with no gene match: 11. CDR3 size: 15 residues. Germline V gene lookup returns CDR1 MDHEN and CDR2 SYDVKM. The CDR3 sequence: CASFRGQGTWYGYTF. In nucleotides, the CDR3 is TGTGCCAGCTTCAGGGGACAGGGGACATGGTATGGCTACACCTTC.

For the CDR3, the DNA is TGTGCCAGCAGCCCTCCCGGGGGGATCAATGGCTACACCTTC. It translates to CASSPPGGINGYTF. The chain links TRBV7-9 to TRBJ1-2; TRBD1 might be the D (5 bases). This CDR3 is 14 amino acids long. V was cut by 5 bases and J by 6 bases, with 16 bases left in between. The germline gives CDR1 SEHNR, CDR2 FQNEAQ (reference sequence). The whole variable domain, filled in from reference TRBV7-9 and TRBJ1-2, reads DTGVSQNPRHKITKRGQNVTFRCDPISEHNRLYWYRQTLGQGPEFLTYFQNEAQLEKSRLLSDRFSAERPKGSFSTLEIQRTEQGDSAMYLCASSPPGGINGYTFGSGTRLTVV.

The rearrangement uses TRBV12-5 and TRBJ2-1; 10 nucleotides match TRBD2. Germline V CDR1 and CDR2: LGHNT, FRNRAP. V was pared by 5 bases and J by 6 bases, with 10 bases of the junction left unmatched. This CDR3 is 16 amino acids long. For the CDR3, the DNA is TGTGCTAGTGGTCCCAAGGGAGCGGGAGGGCCCAATGAGCAGTTCTTC. Its protein product is CASGPKGAGGPNEQFF.

This chain uses TRBV28 with TRBJ1-1; possible D gene TRBD1, 6 bases. The CDR3 loop spans 17 amino acids. Germline V lookup: CDR1 MDHEN, CDR2 SYDVKM. V lost 8 bases and J lost 0, with 22 bases in between. CDR3 region: CASHSTRGAGMNTEAFF. DNA of the CDR3: TGTGCCAGCCACTCAACCCGGGGGGCAGGGATGAACACTGAAGCTTTCTTT. Complete variable domain (other parts from reference TRBV28 and TRBJ1-1): DVKVTQSSRYLVKRTGEKVFLECVQDMDHENMFWYRQDPGLGLRLIYFSYDVKMKEKGDIPEGYSVSREKKERFSLILESASTNQTSMYLCASHSTRGAGMNTEAFFGQGTRLTVV.

The chain uses TRBV7-9 and TRBJ2-7, with 14 bases matching TRBD2. The CDR3 contains 15 residues. Germline V gene lookup returns CDR1 SEHNR and CDR2 FQNEAQ (reference sequence). V lost 6 bases, J lost 8 bases, and 9 bases stayed unmatched. CDR3 in DNA: TGTGCCAGCAGTTCAGCGGGACTAGCGGGAGATCAGCAGTACTTC. This gives the protein CASSSAGLAGDQQYF.

This sequence joins TRBV27 and TRBJ1-3; no clear D. Germline CDR1 is MNHEY and CDR2 is SMNVEV (reference sequence). Between the trimmed V and J ends, which lost 4 bases and 0 bases, there was a span of 7 bases. CDR3 length: 14 residues. CDR3 DNA sequence: TGTGCCAGCAGTTATAGGAGCTCTGGAAACACCATATATTTT. Translating gives CASSYRSSGNTIYF.

V gene TRBV25-1 combines with J gene TRBJ1-5; maybe TRBD1 (5 bases). CDR1 and CDR2 from the germline V gene are MGHDK and SYGVNS. The CDR3 consists of 13 residues. V lost 6 bases, J lost 2 bases, and 8 bases lay in between. Here the CDR3 reads CASRGGGNQPQHF. CDR3 DNA sequence: TGTGCCAGCAGGGGAGGGGGCAATCAGCCCCAGCATTTT.

The V call is TRBV11-3, the J call TRBJ1-2; no clear D. Trimming removed 1 base from V and 8 bases from J, with 14 bases in between. From germline, CDR1 is SGHNT and CDR2 YENEEA. This CDR3 has 14 residues. The DNA for the CDR3 is TGTGCCAGCAGCTTAGCTCCCCTTTCCGAGGGCTACACCTTC. Translating gives CASSLAPLSEGYTF.

Relative to its sample, this clone is medium-sized. This sequence joins TRBV4-3 and TRBJ2-7, with TRBD2 matching over 8 bases. The CDR3 has 15 residues. V lost 2 bases, J lost 1 base, and 4 bases stayed unmatched. From germline, CDR1 is LGHNA and CDR2 YSLEER. The CDR3 spells CASSQLAGESYEQYF. CDR3 DNA: TGCGCCAGCAGCCAACTAGCGGGTGAGTCCTACGAGCAGTACTTC.